Listed here are 16 T cell receptor beta chains from one sample, sequenced in a study of regulatory T cells in long-lasting Graves disease. Libraries of TCR beta came from iRepertoire HTBI primers plus Arm-PCR of CDR3 regions. TCRdb recomputed calls from the multiplex PCR reads with MiXCR, one row per CDR3 protein. The sample holds 500,000 to 700,000 distinct CDR3 sequences; 16% are singletons and the top ten take about 18%. Time point noted: newly diagnosed GD, antithyroid drugs for less than 3 months. PBMCs were the source of the RNA used for TCR sequencing. These data were also filed under a second study, of T cells in Graves' hyperthyroidism and ophthalmopathy.

Sequencing was performed on peripheral blood mononuclear cells (PBMCs), taken at new diagnosis, from a patient treated with antithyroid drugs. These receptors all stem from a woman under 40 with Graves disease.

The chain is built from TRBV3-1 and TRBJ1-6; D is undetermined. The germline V gene has CDR1 LGHDT and CDR2 YNNKEL (reference sequence). The CDR3 length is 14 residues. V lost 0 bases and J 7 bases, leaving 7 bases between the germline ends. CDR3 loop: CASSQDLGNSPLHF. In DNA, the CDR3 is TGTGCCAGCAGCCAAGATCTGGGGAATTCACCCCTCCACTTT.

The chain links TRBV5-1 to TRBJ2-5, with TRBD2 identical over 7 bases. Per the germline V gene, CDR1 is SGHRS and CDR2 is YFSETQ. After removal of 3 bases from V and 2 bases from J, the junction contained 7 bases not matched to a gene. The CDR3 extends over 15 amino acids. The CDR3 sequence: CASSWTQRDQETQYF. In DNA, the CDR3 is TGCGCCAGCAGCTGGACCCAGCGGGATCAAGAGACCCAGTACTTC.

J is TRBJ2-2 and V is TRBV7-9; 7 nucleotides line up with TRBD1. J gave up 6 bases and V 3 bases, and 7 bases lay outside the gene matches. The CDR3 contains 15 residues. Per germline, CDR1 SEHNR and CDR2 FQNEAQ (reference sequence). The CDR3: CASSFKGGASGELFF. In DNA, the CDR3 is TGTGCCAGCAGCTTTAAAGGGGGCGCTTCCGGGGAGCTGTTTTTT.

This clonotype was counted ten times or more. This chain connects TRBV20-1 to TRBJ2-5; 7 nucleotides align to TRBD2. CDR1 is DFQATT, CDR2 SNEGSKA, per germline (reference sequence). The V gene end was trimmed by 3 bases and the J gene end by 2 bases; junction bases not matched to a gene: 9. This CDR3 spans 15 amino acids. CDR3 in DNA: TGCAGTGCTAGGGGTGGGGAGGGGACTCAAGAGACCCAGTACTTC. Its protein is CSARGGEGTQETQYF.

This clonotype was seen many times. The chain couples TRBV7-6 to TRBJ1-1; a weak D match, TRBD1 (5 bases). The germline V gene encodes CDR1 SGHVS and CDR2 FNYEAQ. Trimming shortened V by 1 base and J by 1 base, and 10 bases separated the two germline ends. The CDR3 covers 15 residues. The CDR3 DNA is TGTGCCAGCAGCTTAGGGGGCAAGGGGAACACTGAAGCTTTCTTT. It yields the protein CASSLGGKGNTEAFF.

This clonotype has at least ten counts. The chain combines TRBV3-1 with TRBJ2-5, with 13 bases that match TRBD2. Looked up from germline, CDR1 is LGHDT and CDR2 is YNNKEL (reference sequence). The V gene end was trimmed by 4 bases and the J gene end by 5 bases; junction bases not matched to a gene: 4. This CDR3 is built from 15 residues. Written as DNA, the CDR3 is TGTGCCAGCAGCCCCAGGACTAGCGGGAGTGAGACCCAGTACTTC. Translated, it gives CASSPRTSGSETQYF.

This clonotype has ten or more counts. V usage is TRBV7-2 and J usage is TRBJ2-7, with 9 bases that match TRBD1. Trimming at V came to 4 bases and at J to 4 bases, leaving 11 bases not matched to a gene. Looked up from germline, CDR1 is SGHTA and CDR2 is FQGNSA. This CDR3 spans 16 amino acids. CDR3 protein: CASSSGGGQGSYEQYF. CDR3 nucleotides: TGTGCCAGCAGCTCAGGCGGAGGACAGGGGTCGTACGAGCAGTACTTC.

Many counts were recorded for this clonotype. This chain joins TRBV7-2 and TRBJ2-7, with D tentatively TRBD2 (5 bases). Looked up from germline, CDR1 is SGHTA and CDR2 is FQGNSA. Trimming removed 5 bases at V and 3 bases at J, with 17 bases between. The CDR3 spans 15 residues. Here the CDR3 DNA reads TGTGCCAGCAGCACACATCATACCGGGATCTACGAGCAGTACTTC. Its protein product is CASSTHHTGIYEQYF.

This clonotype has a single count. CDR3 loop: CATTHTASSYNEQFF. In DNA, the CDR3 is TGCGCCACCACACATACAGCGTCTTCCTACAATGAGCAGTTCTTC. The rearrangement joins TRBV4-1 to TRBJ2-1; D unclear. Trimming stripped 10 bases from V and 1 base from J, with 17 bases between. Germline V lookup: CDR1 MGHRA, CDR2 YSYEKL. CDR3 length: 15 amino acids.

This clonotype was seen at least ten times. The chain employs TRBV28 and TRBJ2-5, with no clear D. Per germline, CDR1 MDHEN and CDR2 SYDVKM. The ends were cut back, 3 bases at V and 9 bases at J, with 8 bases in the middle. This CDR3 region has 11 residues. Here the CDR3 DNA reads TGTGCCAGCAGTTTTCTTGGTGCCCAGTACTTC. Its protein product is CASSFLGAQYF.

There are many counts of this clonotype. The chain uses TRBV2 and TRBJ2-7; the D is unclear. CDR3 length: 11 amino acids. Trimming took off 7 bases at V and 3 bases at J, with 7 bases between the two ends. The germline gives CDR1 SNHLY, CDR2 FYNNEI. In DNA form, the CDR3 reads TGTGCCAGCACCGTCATCTACGAGCAGTACTTC. Protein: CASTVIYEQYF.

Many counts were recorded for this clonotype. The chain recombines TRBV27 with TRBJ1-2, with D possibly matching TRBD1 (5 bases). CDR1 and CDR2 (germline): MNHEY, SMNVEV (reference sequence). The CDR3 loop spans 17 amino acids. Trimming removed 2 bases from V and 1 base from J, with 17 bases in between. The CDR3, as DNA: TGTGCCAGCAGTTTAGCAGGGAGGAAAGCCCATAACTATGGCTACACCTTC. Translation gives CASSLAGRKAHNYGYTF.

The table lists this clonotype with a few counts. The chain uses TRBV12-3 or TRBV12-4 and TRBJ2-1; D might be TRBD1 (6 bases). V lost 2 bases and J 5 bases, leaving 19 bases between the germline ends. There are 17 residues in the CDR3. Here the CDR3 reads CASSLRGRLVGDNEQFF. The DNA for the CDR3 is TGTGCCAGCAGTTTAAGGGGGAGACTCGTAGGAGACAATGAGCAGTTCTTC.

This clonotype was seen repeatedly, ten times or more. The chain uses TRBV6-1 and TRBJ1-1, with D perhaps TRBD1 (6 bases). Germline CDR1 is MNHNS and CDR2 is SASEGT. The V and J ends lost 5 bases and 2 bases respectively, with 18 bases between them. CDR3 length: 16 residues. The CDR3 DNA reads as TGTGCCAGCAGTCCCCGTGGACAGTTGCTCAACACTGAAGCTTTCTTT. It translates to CASSPRGQLLNTEAFF.

The chain carries TRBV2 and TRBJ2-7; 8 bases agree with TRBD1. J was trimmed by 5 bases and V by 5 bases; bases with no gene match: 8. The CDR3 loop spans 14 amino acids. The germline CDR1 and CDR2 sequences are SNHLY and FYNNEI. The CDR3 spells CASSRQTGVNEQYF. The CDR3 DNA follows: TGTGCCAGCAGTAGACAGACAGGGGTGAACGAGCAGTACTTC.

This clonotype was seen repeatedly, ten times or more. The V call is TRBV28, the J call TRBJ2-1; tentatively, D is TRBD2 (6 bases). The CDR3 totals 15 residues. Per germline, CDR1 MDHEN and CDR2 SYDVKM. V lost 4 bases and J lost 4, with 14 bases in between. The CDR3 is CASSSGGAEYNEQFF. CDR3 DNA sequence: TGTGCCAGCAGTTCTGGCGGGGCAGAGTACAATGAGCAGTTCTTC.